This T cell receptor (beta chain) emerged from a study of shared clonotypes between healthy human individuals. Looking at the study overall: CD4 naive and memory got three plates each, CD8 naive two, CD8 memory one.

This CDR3 has 13 residues. V was shortened by 7 bases and J by 4 bases, with 10 bases between the two germline ends. Germline V gene data show CDR1 as LGHNA and CDR2 as YNFKEQ. Those who donated, Caucasian adults without exception, all lived in Nashville, Tennessee. TCRdb keeps only in-frame clones here, not all; method: immunoSEQ multiplex PCR. The sample contains some 980,000 clones, approximately 80% of which appear only once. The rearrangement uses TRBV4-2 and TRBJ2-2; D unresolved. Sequenced: memory CD4+ T cells sorted from blood. The subset here: CD45RA-negative fraction. This receptor was taken from a young man in good health. The CDR3 here is CASTSPGTGELFF. CDR3 nucleotide sequence: TGTGCCAGCACCTCCCCCGGCACCGGGGAGCTGTTTTTT.